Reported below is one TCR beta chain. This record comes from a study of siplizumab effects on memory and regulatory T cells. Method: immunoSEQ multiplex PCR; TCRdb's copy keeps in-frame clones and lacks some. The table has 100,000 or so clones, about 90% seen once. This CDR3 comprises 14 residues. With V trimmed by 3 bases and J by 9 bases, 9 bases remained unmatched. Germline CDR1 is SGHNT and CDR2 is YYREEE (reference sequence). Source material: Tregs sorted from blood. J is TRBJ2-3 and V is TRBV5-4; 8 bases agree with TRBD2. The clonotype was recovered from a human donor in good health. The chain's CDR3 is CASSSTDLAGTQYF. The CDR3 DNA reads TGTGCCAGCAGCTCGACGGACCTAGCGGGCACGCAGTATTTT.